A few counts support the clone carrying this T cell receptor beta chain. What it binds is unknown. The entry originates in a study of post-analysis software for immune sequencing data. Whole-study findings and limits: The study found TRBV5-6, TRBV5-1 and TRBV20-1 among 4 or 5 TRBV segments more frequent in patients than controls. Controls had significantly higher normalized Chao1 diversity than multiple sclerosis patients.

V trimming: 0 bases; J trimming: 6 bases; junction bases outside the gene matches: 9. The CDR3 is 16 amino acids. Germline assignment: CDR1 SGHDT and CDR2 YYEEEE. Researchers reported that TCR beta cDNA libraries carried unique molecular identifiers. TCRdb reprocessed the PCR reads via MiXCR and lists one record per CDR3 protein. The data hold roughly 600,000 distinct CDR3 sequences, with roughly 47% observed a single time. Input material: blood. The source of this sequence is a girl aged 5-17 years with multiple sclerosis. The genes are TRBV5-6 and TRBJ2-3; 8 bases fit TRBD2. The CDR3 nucleotides read TGTGCCAGCAGCTTGGCCGGGAGCGGGAGCCCGGATACGCAGTATTTT. Protein sequence: CASSLAGSGSPDTQYF.